The 25 T cell receptor beta chains given below trace back to one sample, sequenced in a study of T cells in Graves' hyperthyroidism and ophthalmopathy. Amplified regions were TCR beta CDR3 sequences from RNA transcripts. The HTBI primer set served for first-round RT-PCR of the TCR CDR3. TCRdb analysed the multiplex PCR reads with MiXCR anew, one entry per CDR3 protein. Among around 600,000 distinct CDR3 sequences listed, roughly 45% were seen once. Sequencing was performed on peripheral blood or thyroid tissue (not recorded which). The receptors here all came from an adult man with Graves' disease, either hyperthyroidism or ophthalmopathy (not recorded which).

In its sample, this clonotype was seen a few times. V gene TRBV7-2 combines with J gene TRBJ1-5, with 7 bases matching TRBD1. J gave up 9 bases and V 5 bases, and 7 bases lay outside the gene matches. The germline CDR1 and CDR2 sequences are SGHTA and FQGNSA. The CDR3 sequence is 13 residues long. The chain's CDR3 is CASSIQGPGPQHF. DNA for the CDR3: TGTGCCAGCAGCATACAGGGGCCGGGGCCCCAGCATTTT.

This rearrangement joins TRBV29-1 to TRBJ1-2, with D possibly TRBD1 on 6 matching bases. This CDR3 has 13 amino acids. V gave up 7 bases and J gave up 1 base, with 13 bases separating them. Germline CDR1 SQVTM, CDR2 ANQGSEA. CDR3 sequence (DNA): TGCAGCGCTAGTACAGGGTTTAACTATGGCTACACCTTC. Protein: CSASTGFNYGYTF.

This sequence joins TRBV11-1 and TRBJ1-6; D call uncertain. The CDR3 runs 14 residues. Germline V lookup: CDR1 SGHAT, CDR2 FQDESV (reference sequence). Trimming pared 1 base from V and 8 bases from J, leaving 9 bases between. The CDR3 loop reads CASSLGPGDSPLHF. The CDR3 DNA follows: TGTGCCAGCAGCTTAGGACCGGGTGATTCACCCCTCCACTTT. The full variable domain, rest sourced from reference TRBV11-1 and TRBJ1-6, is EAEVAQSPRYKITEKSQAVAFWCDPISGHATLYWYRQILGQGPELLVQFQDESVVDDSQLPKDRFSAERLKGVDSTLKIQPAELGDSAMYLCASSLGPGDSPLHFGNGTRLTVT.

The chain uses TRBV14 and TRBJ1-4; D is unclear. CDR1 is SGHDN and CDR2 is FVKESK in the germline V gene. The CDR3 contains 14 residues. V was clipped by 0 bases and J by 5 bases, with 7 bases between them. The CDR3 spells CASSQDQTNEKLFF. The CDR3 coding sequence is TGTGCCAGCAGCCAAGATCAGACCAATGAAAAACTGTTTTTT.

A remark on this clonotype: One junction end disagrees with the germline gene, perhaps due to a read error. The chain combines TRBV24-1 with TRBJ1-2; D gene ambiguous. Germline CDR1 reads KGHDR; CDR2 reads SFDVKD. The CDR3 has 13 residues. The CDR3 region has the DNA TGTGCCAGCAGTAACGGGGATTATTATGGCTACACCTTC. Translated: CASSNGDYYGYTF.

The chain employs TRBV12-3 or TRBV12-4 and TRBJ2-5; 9 bases are shared with TRBD2. V gave up 8 bases and J gave up 1 base; unmatched junction bases: 11. This CDR3 region has 16 residues. This CDR3 is CASQAGGRILQETQYF. CDR3 bases: TGTGCCAGCCAGGCGGGGGGGCGGATACTCCAAGAGACCCAGTACTTC.

In regard to this clonotype: This may come from a read error, since a much larger clone is one base off. The CDR3 does not end in the conserved phenylalanine or tryptophan, so this is likely a read error. The chain has TRBV7-2 and TRBJ1-2; 9 bases are a match to TRBD1. The length of the CDR3 is 14 residues. Germline CDR1 is SGHTA and CDR2 is FQGNSA. Trimming cost V 5 bases and J 6 bases; bases outside gene matches: 7. In nucleotides, the CDR3 is TGTGCCAGCAGCGCCACGGGACAGGGTGATGGCTACACCCTC. Its translation: CASSATGQGDGYTL.

The chain combines TRBV5-4 with TRBJ2-5; D tentatively reads TRBD1 or TRBD2 (5 bases each). V was shortened by 0 bases and J by 0 bases, with 9 bases between the two germline ends. This CDR3 comprises 15 residues. Germline-derived CDR1 and CDR2 are SGHNT and YYREEE (reference sequence). The DNA of the CDR3 is TGTGCCAGCAGCTTGGGAGGGGCGTACCAAGAGACCCAGTACTTC. Protein: CASSLGGAYQETQYF.

V gene TRBV7-8 combines with J gene TRBJ1-1; D unclear. In germline, CDR1 is SGHVS, CDR2 FQNEAQ. The CDR3 consists of 18 residues. Trimming shortened V by 1 base and J by 5 bases, and 23 bases separated the two germline ends. CDR3 bases: TGTGCCAGCAGCTTAGGTTGGTCGGCACCCGAAAGGAGTACTGAAGCTTTCTTT. Translating gives CASSLGWSAPERSTEAFF.

This clonotype was observed at least ten times. J is TRBJ1-5 and V is TRBV10-3; 8 positions match TRBD1. The trim removed 3 bases at V and 1 base at J, leaving 2 bases unmatched. CDR1 is ENHRY and CDR2 is SYGVKD in the germline V gene. The CDR3 totals 15 residues. In DNA form, the CDR3 reads TGTGCCATCAGTGAACAGGGGGGGAGCAATCAGCCCCAGCATTTT. Its protein product is CAISEQGGSNQPQHF.

The table lists this clonotype with a few counts. The gene calls are TRBV19 and TRBJ1-2; D gene unclear. Trimming shortened V by 7 bases and J by 6 bases, and 21 bases separated the two germline ends. Germline lookup yields CDR1 LNHDA and CDR2 SQIVND (reference sequence). This CDR3 region has 15 residues. The CDR3 loop reads CASTSFSPLKNGYTF. In nucleotides, the CDR3 is TGTGCCAGTACCTCTTTCAGCCCTTTGAAGAATGGCTACACCTTC.

The chain joins TRBV7-9 to TRBJ1-2, with 10 bases lining up with TRBD1. The CDR3 length is 15 residues. Germline CDR1 SEHNR, CDR2 FQNEAQ (reference sequence). The V and J ends lost 3 bases and 11 bases, in that order; junction bases with no gene match: 12. CDR3 coding DNA: TGTGCCAGCAGCTTCGAGATCGACAGGGGGCTGAGGTACACCTTC. Translating it yields CASSFEIDRGLRYTF. The full variable domain, completed using reference TRBV7-9 and TRBJ1-2, is DTGVSQNPRHKITKRGQNVTFRCDPISEHNRLYWYRQTLGQGPEFLTYFQNEAQLEKSRLLSDRFSAERPKGSFSTLEIQRTEQGDSAMYLCASSFEIDRGLRYTFGSGTRLTVV.

This clonotype has a count of ten or more. V gene TRBV10-3 combines with J gene TRBJ1-3, with unresolved D. CDR1 and CDR2 (germline): ENHRY, SYGVKD. Between the trimmed V and J ends, which lost 11 bases and 0 bases, there was a span of 5 bases. This CDR3 is built from 11 residues. CDR3 bases: TGTGCCGCCTCCTCTGGAAACACCATATATTTT. Residues: CAASSGNTIYF.

The chain carries TRBV2 and TRBJ1-4; the match to TRBD1 covers 8 bases. From germline, CDR1 is SNHLY and CDR2 FYNNEI. This CDR3 is built from 15 residues. J gave up 8 bases and V 2 bases, and 7 bases lay outside the gene matches. CDR3 residues: CASSESSGGEEKLFF. Written as DNA, the CDR3 is TGTGCCAGCAGTGAATCGTCAGGGGGCGAAGAAAAACTGTTTTTT. Complete variable domain (other parts from reference TRBV2 and TRBJ1-4): EPEVTQTPSHQVTQMGQEVILRCVPISNHLYFYWYRQILGQKVEFLVSFYNNEISEKSEIFDDQFSVERPDGSNFTLKIRSTKLEDSAMYFCASSESSGGEEKLFFGSGTQLSVL.

On this clonotype itself: At one end the junction does not follow the germline gene, possibly because of a read error. The chain couples TRBV7-9 to TRBJ1-1, with D maybe TRBD1 (5 bases). Per the germline V gene, CDR1 is SEHNR and CDR2 is FQNEAQ (reference sequence). The CDR3 consists of 14 residues. CDR3 protein: CASSQSGGSTEAFF. The CDR3 DNA follows: TGCGCCAGCAGCCAATCGGGGGGAAGCACTGAAGCTTTCTTT.

The chain is built from TRBV25-1 and TRBJ1-3; perhaps TRBD1 as D (6 bases). V lost 6 bases and J lost 2, with 14 bases in between. Germline CDR1 reads MGHDK; CDR2 reads SYGVNS. The CDR3 consists of 15 residues. The CDR3 is CASSPLGGPGNTIYF. The CDR3 DNA sequence: TGTGCCAGCAGCCCCTTGGGGGGCCCTGGAAACACCATATATTTT. Together with reference TRBV25-1 and TRBJ1-3, the CDR3 gives the full variable domain: EADIYQTPRYLVIGTGKKITLECSQTMGHDKMYWYQQDPGMELHLIHYSYGVNSTEKGDLSSESTVSRIRTEHFPLTLESARPSHTSQYLCASSPLGGPGNTIYFGEGSWLTVV.

The CDR3 DNA reads as TGCAGCGTTGGGGGGACTAGCGCTACCTACGAGCAGTACTTC. The encoded protein is CSVGGTSATYEQYF. This chain joins TRBV29-1 and TRBJ2-7; 10 bases line up with TRBD2. Per the germline V gene, CDR1 is SQVTM and CDR2 is ANQGSEA. CDR3 size: 14 residues. The J segment lost 2 bases and the V segment lost 4 bases, leaving 5 bases of the junction unmatched.

The gene calls are TRBV2 and TRBJ1-5, with D possibly TRBD1 on 5 matching bases. Germline lookup yields CDR1 SNHLY and CDR2 FYNNEI. The V and J ends lost 2 bases and 7 bases respectively, with 12 bases between them. The CDR3 length is 14 residues. In DNA, the CDR3 is TGTGCCAGCAGTGAACTGCCAGGGTTCCAGCCCCAGCATTTT. It codes for CASSELPGFQPQHF.

The genes are TRBV5-1 and TRBJ2-7, with 9 positions matching TRBD1. Germline V gene data show CDR1 as SGHRS and CDR2 as YFSETQ. J lost 5 bases, V lost 4 bases, and 7 bases had no gene match. The CDR3 extends over 14 amino acids. The CDR3 here is CASSPQGAWNEQYF. The CDR3 DNA reads as TGCGCCAGCAGCCCACAGGGGGCTTGGAACGAGCAGTACTTC.

There are a few counts of this clonotype. The V gene is TRBV12-3 or TRBV12-4, the J gene TRBJ2-7; 12 bases align to TRBD2. V shed 8 bases, J shed 4 bases, and the junction held 0 bases outside the gene matches. This CDR3 region has 12 residues. The CDR3 DNA reads as TGTGCCAGCGGACTAGCGGGATACGAGCAGTACTTC. The encoded protein is CASGLAGYEQYF.

This chain uses TRBV10-3 with TRBJ2-5; TRBD2 matches 8 bases. Germline-derived CDR1 and CDR2 are ENHRY and SYGVKD. There are 16 residues in the CDR3. V lost 6 bases and J lost 2; bases outside the gene matches: 11. The DNA for the CDR3 is TGTGCCATCAGCGCCAGCCGGGGGGGCAGACAAGAGACCCAGTACTTC. Encoded protein: CAISASRGGRQETQYF.

The rearrangement uses TRBV24-1 and TRBJ2-7; maybe TRBD2 (5 bases). Germline loops: CDR1 KGHDR, CDR2 SFDVKD. This CDR3 region has 14 residues. With 1 base removed from V and 2 bases from J, the gap between germline ends came to 8 bases. The CDR3 nucleotides read TGTGCCACCAGTGATTTAGGGAGACCCTACGAGCAGTACTTC. Protein: CATSDLGRPYEQYF.

This sequence joins TRBV5-4 and TRBJ2-5; no definite D call. V was clipped by 2 bases and J by 6 bases, with 8 bases between them. CDR1 is SGHNT, CDR2 YYREEE, per germline (reference sequence). This CDR3 region has 12 residues. This CDR3 is CASSFIGKTQYF. The CDR3 coding sequence is TGTGCCAGCAGCTTCATAGGAAAGACCCAGTACTTC. The full variable domain, in which reference TRBV5-4 and TRBJ2-5 provide the parts outside the CDR3, is ETGVTQSPTHLIKTRGQQVTLRCSSQSGHNTVSWYQQALGQGPQFIFQYYREEENGRGNFPPRFSGLQFPNYSSELNVNALELDDSALYLCASSFIGKTQYFGPGTRLLVL.

This clonotype was counted between two and nine times. The chain has TRBV7-9 and TRBJ1-4; tentatively, D is TRBD1 (6 bases). CDR1 is SEHNR and CDR2 is FQNEAQ in the germline V gene (reference sequence). The CDR3 runs 14 residues. The V end lost 5 bases, the J end lost 5 bases, and 12 bases lay between the germline ends. Written as DNA, the CDR3 is TGTGCCAGCAGCCCCCGGACAGAAAATGAAAAACTGTTTTTT. This translates into CASSPRTENEKLFF.

This chain links TRBV7-2 with TRBJ1-2; D is uncertain. CDR3 length: 13 amino acids. The germline V gene encodes CDR1 SGHTA and CDR2 FQGNSA. V was trimmed by 5 bases and J by 8 bases, leaving 15 bases between them. The chain's CDR3 is CASSPQGSGGYTF. The DNA of the CDR3 is TGTGCCAGCAGCCCCCAAGGGTCGGGGGGCTACACCTTC.